This T cell receptor (beta chain) originates from a study of cytomegalovirus exposure and HLA in healthy donors. Study outcomes and limitations: The authors assumed roughly uniform sequencing depth across donors for presence/absence analyses.

Remarks on this clone: Its specificity is not known.

Both 60 Vbeta primers and 13 Jbeta primers went into the PCR. Data came from immunoSEQ multiplex PCR; TCRdb stores just in-frame clones and leaves some out. The sample yields about 200,000 clones, of which the top ten take up roughly 6.7%. The sequence was collected from a man younger than 40 in good health and CMV-seronegative. The sample was PBMCs.

In DNA form, the CDR3 reads TGTGCCAGCCTATCAGGGTCGTTTAGTCAGCCCCAGCATTTT. This translates into CASLSGSFSQPQHF. The rearrangement uses TRBV2 and TRBJ1-5, with D possibly TRBD1 on 5 matching bases. Germline V gene sequence: CDR1 SNHLY, CDR2 FYNNEI. The ends were cut back, 8 bases at V and 6 bases at J, with 17 bases in the middle. The CDR3 length is 14 residues.